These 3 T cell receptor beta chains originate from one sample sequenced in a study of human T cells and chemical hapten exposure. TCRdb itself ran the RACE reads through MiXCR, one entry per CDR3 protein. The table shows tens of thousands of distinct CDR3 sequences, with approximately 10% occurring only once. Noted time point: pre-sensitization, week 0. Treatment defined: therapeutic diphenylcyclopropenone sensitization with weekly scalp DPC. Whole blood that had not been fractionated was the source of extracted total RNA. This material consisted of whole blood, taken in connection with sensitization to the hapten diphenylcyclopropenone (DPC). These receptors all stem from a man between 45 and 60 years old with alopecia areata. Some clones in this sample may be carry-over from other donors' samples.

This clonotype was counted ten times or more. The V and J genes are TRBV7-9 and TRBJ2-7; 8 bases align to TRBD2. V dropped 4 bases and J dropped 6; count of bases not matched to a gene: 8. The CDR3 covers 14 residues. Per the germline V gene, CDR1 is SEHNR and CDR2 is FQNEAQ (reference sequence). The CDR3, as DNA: TGTGCCAGCAGCTCAAGCAGGGCGGGGGGCGAGCAGTACTTC. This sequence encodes CASSSSRAGGEQYF.

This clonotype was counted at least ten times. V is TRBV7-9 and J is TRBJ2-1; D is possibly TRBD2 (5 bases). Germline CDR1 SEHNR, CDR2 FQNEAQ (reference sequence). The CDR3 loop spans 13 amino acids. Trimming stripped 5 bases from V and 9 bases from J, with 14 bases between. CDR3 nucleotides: TGTGCCAGCAGCCTTAACGGAGGCAGTGAGCAGTTCTTC. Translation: CASSLNGGSEQFF.

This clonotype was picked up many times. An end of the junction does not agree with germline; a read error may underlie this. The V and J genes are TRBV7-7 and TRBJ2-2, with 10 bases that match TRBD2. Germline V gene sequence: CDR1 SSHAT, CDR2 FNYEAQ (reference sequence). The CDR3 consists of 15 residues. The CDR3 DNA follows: TGTGCTAGCAGGCGGACTAGCGGGAACACCGGGGAGCTGTTTTTT. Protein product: CASRRTSGNTGELFF.